This T cell receptor beta chain was sequenced for a study of blood T cell repertoires in COVID-19. About the study: Samples taken during acute and convalescent COVID-19 were collected in the United States, Italy and Spain.

Sequenced by immunoSEQ multiplex PCR; TCRdb stores in-frame clones only, minus some. The sample records almost 200,000 clones, less than 90% being singletons. This clone came up once. The CDR3 spans 18 residues. The germline V gene encodes CDR1 SGHAT and CDR2 FQNNGV. V shed 3 bases and J shed 5 bases, with 22 bases lying between them. The origin of this receptor is a woman aged 70 to 79 with acute or convalescent COVID-19. The sequencing input was peripheral blood. This chain uses TRBV11-2 with TRBJ2-2; a possible D gene is TRBD2 (5 bases). The CDR3 reads CASSFGWRVGFTTGELFF. DNA of the CDR3: TGTGCCAGCAGCTTTGGTTGGCGGGTTGGATTTACGACCGGGGAGCTGTTTTTT.